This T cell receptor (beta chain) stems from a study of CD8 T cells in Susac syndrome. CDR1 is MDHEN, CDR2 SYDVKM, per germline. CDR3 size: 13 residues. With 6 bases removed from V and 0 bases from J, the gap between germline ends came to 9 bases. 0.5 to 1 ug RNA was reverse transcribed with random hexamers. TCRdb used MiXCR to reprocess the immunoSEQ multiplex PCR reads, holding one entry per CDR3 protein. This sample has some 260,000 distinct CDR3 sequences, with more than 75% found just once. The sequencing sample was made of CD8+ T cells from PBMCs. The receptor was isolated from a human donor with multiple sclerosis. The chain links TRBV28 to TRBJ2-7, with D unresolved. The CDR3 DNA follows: TGTGCCAGCAGAGGTTCAGGCTCCTACGAGCAGTACTTC. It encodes CASRGSGSYEQYF.